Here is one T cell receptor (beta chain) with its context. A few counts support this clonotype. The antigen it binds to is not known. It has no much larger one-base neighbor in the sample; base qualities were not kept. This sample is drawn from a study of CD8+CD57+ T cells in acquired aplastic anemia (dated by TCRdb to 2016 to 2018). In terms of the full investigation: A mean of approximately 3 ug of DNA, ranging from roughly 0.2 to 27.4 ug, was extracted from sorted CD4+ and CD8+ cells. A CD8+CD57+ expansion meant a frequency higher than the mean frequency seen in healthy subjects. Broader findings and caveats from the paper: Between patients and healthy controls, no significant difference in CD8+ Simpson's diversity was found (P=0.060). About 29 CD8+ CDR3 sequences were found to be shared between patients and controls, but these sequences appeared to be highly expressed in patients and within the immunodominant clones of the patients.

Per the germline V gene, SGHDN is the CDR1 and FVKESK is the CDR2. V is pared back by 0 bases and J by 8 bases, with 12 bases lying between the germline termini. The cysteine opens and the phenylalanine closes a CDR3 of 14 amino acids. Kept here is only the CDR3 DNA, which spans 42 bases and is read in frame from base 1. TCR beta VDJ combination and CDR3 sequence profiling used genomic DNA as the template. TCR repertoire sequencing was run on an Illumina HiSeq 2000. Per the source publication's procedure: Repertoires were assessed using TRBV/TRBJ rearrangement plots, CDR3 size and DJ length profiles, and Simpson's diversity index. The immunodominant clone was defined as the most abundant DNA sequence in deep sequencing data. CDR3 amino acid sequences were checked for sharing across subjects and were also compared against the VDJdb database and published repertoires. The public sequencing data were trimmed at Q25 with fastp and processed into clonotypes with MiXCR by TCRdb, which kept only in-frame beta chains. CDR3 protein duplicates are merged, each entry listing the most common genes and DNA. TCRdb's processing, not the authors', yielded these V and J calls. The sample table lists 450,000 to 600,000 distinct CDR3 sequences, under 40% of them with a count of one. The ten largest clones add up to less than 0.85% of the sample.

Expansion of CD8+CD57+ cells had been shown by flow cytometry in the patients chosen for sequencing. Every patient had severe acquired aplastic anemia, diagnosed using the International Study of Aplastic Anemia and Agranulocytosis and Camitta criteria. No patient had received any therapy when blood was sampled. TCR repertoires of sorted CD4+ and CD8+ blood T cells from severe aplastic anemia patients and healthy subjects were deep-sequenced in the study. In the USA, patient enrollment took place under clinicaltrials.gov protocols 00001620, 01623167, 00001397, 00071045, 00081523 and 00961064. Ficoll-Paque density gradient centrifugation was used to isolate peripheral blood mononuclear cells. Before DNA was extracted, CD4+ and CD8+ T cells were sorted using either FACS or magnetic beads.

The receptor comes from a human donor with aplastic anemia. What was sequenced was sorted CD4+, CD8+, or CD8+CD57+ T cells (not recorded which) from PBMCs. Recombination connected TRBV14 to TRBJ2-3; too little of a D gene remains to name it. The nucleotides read TGTGCCAGCAGCCAAGAGTCTGTAGTGGGTACGCAGTATTTT. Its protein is CASSQESVVGTQYF.